This TCR beta chain was retrieved from a study of technical replicates of blood from a handful of donors. This clone is a singleton in its sample. TCRdb keeps only in-frame clones here, not all; method: immunoSEQ multiplex PCR. The table shows around 60,000 clones, with 80% to 95% occurring only once. Looked up from germline, CDR1 is MDHEN and CDR2 is SYDVKM. This CDR3 contains 14 residues. Trimming cost V 7 bases and J 2 bases, with 15 bases left between them. Sequenced: PBMCs. This sequence was found in a human donor in good health. Some clones in this sample may be carry-over from other donors' samples. The chain employs TRBV28 and TRBJ2-7; TRBD2 is a possible D gene (5 bases). The CDR3 bases are TGTGCCAGCACCCCGTCGGGAAGAACCTACGAGCAGTACTTC. Its protein is CASTPSGRTYEQYF.